The 13 T cell receptor beta chains presented below share a single source sample, sequenced in a study of tumor-infiltrating lymphocytes in oesophageal squamous cell carcinoma. TCRdb re-called the PCR reads through MiXCR, storing one row per CDR3 protein. The table has 9,000 to 13,000 distinct CDR3 sequences, about 60% seen once; the top ten hold approximately 35%. Sequenced material: esophageal tumor tissue. These TCRs come from a male donor with esophageal squamous cell carcinoma.

There are many counts of this clonotype. The chain couples TRBV6-1 to TRBJ2-7; perhaps D is TRBD1 or TRBD2 (6 bases each). Trimming pared 5 bases from V and 0 bases from J, leaving 11 bases between. Germline assignment: CDR1 MNHNS and CDR2 SASEGT. This CDR3 has 14 amino acids. CDR3 sequence: CASSFGGLSYEQYF. For the CDR3, the DNA is TGTGCCAGCAGTTTTGGGGGGCTCTCCTACGAGCAGTACTTC.

CDR3 sequence reads: CASSLRGGPTDTQYF. CDR3 nucleotide sequence: TGTGCCAGCAGCTTAAGGGGGGGCCCCACAGATACGCAGTATTTT. J is TRBJ2-3 and V is TRBV7-3, with TRBD2 as a possible D gene (7 bases). V was shortened by 1 base and J by 2 bases, with 10 bases between the two germline ends. The CDR3 runs 15 residues. Germline CDR1 SGHTA, CDR2 FQGTGA.

This clonotype was counted ten times or more. The CDR3 DNA is TGTGCCAGCAGCTCGGGACTAGAACAGACCCAGTACTTC. Its translation: CASSSGLEQTQYF. The chain carries TRBV7-3 and TRBJ2-5; 8 positions agree with TRBD2. The CDR3 loop spans 13 amino acids. Germline V gene lookup returns CDR1 SGHTA and CDR2 FQGTGA. Trimming at V came to 4 bases and at J to 6 bases, leaving 4 bases not matched to a gene.

This clonotype was detected a few times. The rearrangement links TRBV19 to TRBJ2-5, with 9 positions matching TRBD1. CDR3 length equals 13 residues. Germline CDR1 reads LNHDA; CDR2 reads SQIVND (reference sequence). V shed 3 bases, J shed 5 bases, and the junction held 1 base outside the gene matches. The CDR3 here is CASSMTGGETQYF. The CDR3 bases are TGTGCCAGTAGTATGACAGGGGGGGAGACCCAGTACTTC.

The chain uses TRBV10-3 and TRBJ1-1; unclear D gene. V was cut by 0 bases and J by 0 bases, with 2 bases left in between. Per germline, CDR1 ENHRY and CDR2 SYGVKD. This CDR3 is built from 13 residues. The CDR3 DNA reads TGTGCCATCAGTGAGTCGTTGAACACTGAAGCTTTCTTT. It specifies CAISESLNTEAFF.

The rearrangement links TRBV7-3 to TRBJ2-1, with TRBD2 as a possible D gene (6 bases). The CDR3 is made up of 15 amino acids. V dropped 5 bases and J dropped 5 bases, with 16 bases sitting between them. Germline V gene data show CDR1 as SGHTA and CDR2 as FQGTGA. The CDR3 DNA reads as TGTGCCAGCAGCCCAGACCCCGGGACTCACAATGAGCAGTTCTTC. Protein sequence: CASSPDPGTHNEQFF.

Judged by abundance, this clonotype is large (0.1 to 1%). The chain joins TRBV5-6 to TRBJ1-2; 9 positions agree with TRBD1. The V gene end was trimmed by 5 bases and the J gene end by 3 bases; junction bases not matched to a gene: 8. Germline V gene sequence: CDR1 SGHDT, CDR2 YYEEEE. This CDR3 has 15 amino acids. The CDR3 DNA sequence: TGTGCCAGCAGGTTAGGACAGGGGAGAGACTATGGCTACACCTTC. It translates to CASRLGQGRDYGYTF.

The chain carries TRBV12-3 or TRBV12-4 and TRBJ2-3, with 8 positions matching TRBD1. The J call may be in error: the DNA end matches TRBJ2-5 better. The CDR3 loop spans 13 amino acids. Here the CDR3 reads CASTQGARETQYF. CDR3 nucleotides: TGTGCCAGCACCCAGGGGGCGCGGGAGACCCAGTACTTC.

This clonotype is medium-sized within its sample. This chain links TRBV24-1 with TRBJ1-5, with a possible D match to TRBD1 (6 bases). The ends were cut back, 7 bases at V and 3 bases at J, with 18 bases in the middle. The CDR3 spans 16 residues. Germline CDR1 is KGHDR and CDR2 is SFDVKD. The CDR3 protein is CATRVRRDKHNQPQHF. The CDR3 nucleotides are TGTGCCACCAGAGTAAGAAGGGACAAGCACAATCAGCCCCAGCATTTT.

In this sample, this clonotype turned up many times. The V and J genes are TRBV27 and TRBJ2-3; D is undetermined. Trimming removed 1 base from V and 0 bases from J, with 8 bases in between. The CDR3 is 15 residues long. Germline CDR1 reads MNHEY; CDR2 reads SMNVEV (reference sequence). As DNA, the CDR3 is TGTGCCAGCAGTTTATGGCGCCCTAGCACAGATACGCAGTATTTT. Protein product: CASSLWRPSTDTQYF.

V is TRBV7-2 and J is TRBJ2-5; TRBD1 matches at 7 bases. The better agreement between TRBJ2-1 and the DNA end casts doubt on the J call. CDR1 SGHTA and CDR2 FQGNSA come from the germline V gene. This CDR3 is 15 amino acids long. The CDR3 nucleotides read TGTGCCAGCAGCGGCGCCGGGACAGTAGGCAATGAGCAGTTCTTC. This gives the protein CASSGAGTVGNEQFF.

The rearrangement joins TRBV6-2 or TRBV6-3 to TRBJ2-5; no clear D. Trimming took off 5 bases at V and 11 bases at J, with 24 bases between the two ends. CDR3 length: 15 residues. Germline V CDR1 and CDR2: MNHEY, SVGEGT. The CDR3 DNA reads TGTGCCAGCAGTCCCACACATAGCTCCTACAATGAGCAGTACTTC. This gives the protein CASSPTHSSYNEQYF.

This chain links TRBV12-5 with TRBJ2-5, with 10 bases that match TRBD1. Near its end, the DNA agrees better with TRBJ2-4, so the J call may be wrong. This CDR3 region has 19 residues. The V gene's germline CDR1 is LGHNT and CDR2 FRNRAP. The CDR3 sequence is CASGSDRGNIILAKNIQYF. In DNA, the CDR3 is TGTGCTAGTGGTTCGGACAGGGGGAACATCATACTAGCCAAAAACATTCAGTACTTC.